A single sample gave rise to the 7 T cell receptor beta chains below, sequenced in a study of Graves' ophthalmopathy and Graves' hyperthyroidism. Scientists amplified the TCR beta CDR3 regions from RNA transcripts. HTBI-primed RT-PCR formed the first round, and a multiplex PCR formed the second. TCRdb used MiXCR to reprocess the multiplex PCR reads, holding one entry per CDR3 protein. The sample consists of over a million distinct CDR3 sequences, about 36% of them appearing once. The sequenced sample consisted of peripheral blood or thyroid tissue (not recorded which). These receptors were taken from an adult man with Graves' hyperthyroidism.

The V gene is TRBV5-4, the J gene TRBJ2-7; TRBD2 might be the D (6 bases). Trimming left V 1 base short and J 3 bases short, with 11 bases between. From germline, CDR1 is SGHNT and CDR2 YYREEE (reference sequence). The CDR3 is made up of 14 amino acids. As DNA, the CDR3 is TGTGCCAGCAGCTTGCGGGGGAAGAACTACGAGCAGTACTTC. The encoded protein is CASSLRGKNYEQYF.

Only a few counts were recorded for this clonotype. The chain links TRBV5-5 to TRBJ2-7; 8 bases line up with TRBD1. This CDR3 region has 11 residues. Germline CDR1 SGHKS, CDR2 YYEKEE (reference sequence). With V trimmed by 10 bases and J by 3 bases, 3 bases remained unmatched. The CDR3, as DNA: TGTGCCGTACAGGGGGACTACGAGCAGTACTTC. This translates into CAVQGDYEQYF.

This chain connects TRBV2 to TRBJ2-7, with 9 nucleotides matching TRBD1. V was clipped by 8 bases and J by 4 bases; unmatched bases: 9. Per germline, CDR1 SNHLY and CDR2 FYNNEI. This CDR3 is 14 amino acids long. CDR3: CASSPRTGEYEQYF. The CDR3 coding sequence is TGTGCCAGCTCACCTCGGACAGGGGAGTACGAGCAGTACTTC.

This clonotype was observed a few times. The gene calls are TRBV5-1 and TRBJ2-7; TRBD2 agrees at 16 bases. The CDR3 extends over 18 amino acids. Trimming cost V 5 bases and J 1 base; bases outside gene matches: 9. Germline V gene lookup returns CDR1 SGHRS and CDR2 YFSETQ. The CDR3 loop is CASRVLGLAGGTSYEQYF. The CDR3 DNA follows: TGCGCCAGCAGGGTCCTGGGACTAGCGGGGGGGACGTCCTACGAGCAGTACTTC.

This clonotype came up once. The chain couples TRBV10-3 to TRBJ1-1; D may be TRBD1 (5 bases). CDR1 is ENHRY, CDR2 SYGVKD, per germline. V lost 10 bases, J lost 10 bases, and 19 bases lay in between. This CDR3 region has 12 residues. For the CDR3, the DNA is TGTGCCACCGCCTGGGGGGGGAAGGCAGCTTTCTTT. Encoded protein: CATAWGGKAAFF.

This clonotype was seen a handful of times. This chain joins TRBV28 and TRBJ2-7; no reliable D call. This CDR3 region has 12 residues. Deletions cut 5 bases from V and 0 bases from J, with 5 bases between. The germline gives CDR1 MDHEN, CDR2 SYDVKM. The CDR3 region has the DNA TGTGCCAGCAGTATGATCTCCTACGAGCAGTACTTC. Translating gives CASSMISYEQYF.

The chain links TRBV10-3 to TRBJ1-1; D perhaps matches TRBD1 (5 bases). Trimming took off 5 bases at V and 3 bases at J, with 16 bases between the two ends. Germline CDR1 and CDR2: ENHRY and SYGVKD. The CDR3 contains 15 residues. The CDR3 protein is CAISNPTGVDTEAFF. The CDR3 region has the DNA TGTGCCATCAGTAATCCTACGGGGGTTGACACTGAAGCTTTCTTT.